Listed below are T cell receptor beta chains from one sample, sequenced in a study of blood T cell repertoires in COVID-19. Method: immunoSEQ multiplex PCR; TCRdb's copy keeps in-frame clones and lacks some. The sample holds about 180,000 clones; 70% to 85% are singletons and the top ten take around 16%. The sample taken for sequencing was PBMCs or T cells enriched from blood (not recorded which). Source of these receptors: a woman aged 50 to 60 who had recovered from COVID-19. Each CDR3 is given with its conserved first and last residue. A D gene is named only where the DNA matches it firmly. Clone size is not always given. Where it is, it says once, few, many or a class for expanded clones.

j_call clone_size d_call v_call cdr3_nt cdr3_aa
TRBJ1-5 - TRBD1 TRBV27 TGTGCCAGCAGTCCGTGGACAGGGATACATCAGCCCCAGCATTTT CASSPWTGIHQPQHF
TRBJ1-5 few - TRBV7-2 TGTGCCAGCAGCTCCTACCCAGCGCAGCAGCCCCAGCATTTT CASSSYPAQQPQHF
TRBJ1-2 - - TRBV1 TGCACCAGCAGCCAAGATTGTTTGGAAGATCGGGACAGGGGAAATGGCTACACCTTC CTSSQDCLEDRDRGNGYTF
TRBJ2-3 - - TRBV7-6 TGTGCCAGCAGCTTAGAGGTAGCGGCCACAGATACGCAGTATTTT CASSLEVAATDTQYF
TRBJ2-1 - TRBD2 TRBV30 TGTGCCTGGAGCGGACTAGCGGGAGTTAACAATGAGCAGTTCTTC CAWSGLAGVNNEQFF
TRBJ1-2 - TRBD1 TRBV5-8 TGTGCCAGCAGCACAGGGGTTGGTTCTAACTATGGCTACACCTTC CASSTGVGSNYGYTF
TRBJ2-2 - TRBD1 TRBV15 TGTGCCACCAGCAGATTTTCCGGGACAGGGCTCACCGGGGAGCTGTTTTTT CATSRFSGTGLTGELFF
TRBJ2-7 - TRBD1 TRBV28 TGTGCCAGCAGTTCCCCGGGGGACAGGGCCTACGAGCAGTACTTC CASSSPGDRAYEQYF
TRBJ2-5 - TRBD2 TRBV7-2 TGTGCCAGCAGCCCAAGCGGGGCAGGGATGGCCCAAGAGACCCAGTACTTC CASSPSGAGMAQETQYF
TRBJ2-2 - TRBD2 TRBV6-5 TGTGCCAGCAGTTACTTGGGGGGGTCCCACACCGGGGAGCTGTTTTTT CASSYLGGSHTGELFF
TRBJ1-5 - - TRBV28 TGTGCCAGCAGTTTAGGGGGGGCGGTCAATCAGCCCCAGCATTTT CASSLGGAVNQPQHF
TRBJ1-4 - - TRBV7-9 TGTGCCACACCAAGGGGGGGCGTATCGAGCGAAAAACTGTTTTTT CATPRGGVSSEKLFF
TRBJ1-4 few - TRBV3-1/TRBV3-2 TGTGCCAGCCGCCAGAGCTCGACTAATGAAAAACTGTTTTTT CASRQSSTNEKLFF
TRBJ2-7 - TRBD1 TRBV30 TGTGCCTGGAGTGTCACAACCGGACAGGACCCCTACGAGCAGTACTTC CAWSVTTGQDPYEQYF
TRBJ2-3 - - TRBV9 TGTGCCTCCAACCCCTCGGGGTGGTCAGATACGCAGTATTTT CASNPSGWSDTQYF
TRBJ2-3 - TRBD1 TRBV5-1 TGCGCCAGCAACCTAGGGCAGGGGGCAGATACGCAGTATTTT CASNLGQGADTQYF
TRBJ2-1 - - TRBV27 TGTGCCAGCAGTACCCCATTGCAGTCCTACAATGAGCAGTTCTTC CASSTPLQSYNEQFF
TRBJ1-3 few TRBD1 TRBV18 TGTGCCAGCTCACCTGGACAGGGGGGCAACACCATATATTTT CASSPGQGGNTIYF
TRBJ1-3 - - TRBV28 TGTGCCAGCAGTCCCTACAGAGATGGAAACACCATATATTTT CASSPYRDGNTIYF
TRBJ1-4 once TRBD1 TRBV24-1 TGTGCCACCAGTGATTTGGGGGACAGGGTTTTTGAAAAACTGTTTTTT CATSDLGDRVFEKLFF
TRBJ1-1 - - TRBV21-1 TGTGCCAGCAGCAAATGGGCCCTGAACACTGAAGCTTTCTTT CASSKWALNTEAFF
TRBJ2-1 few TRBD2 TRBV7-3 TGTGCCAGCAGCCCACAGCCGCTGGGACTAGCGGGAGGGCCCTTGGATCTCTTC CASSPQPLGLAGGPLDLF
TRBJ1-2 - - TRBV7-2 TGTGCCAGCAGCTTAGAACCAGGGGTCTACTATGGCTACACCTTC CASSLEPGVYYGYTF
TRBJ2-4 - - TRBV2 TGTGCCAGCAGTGCCGGAGAGGGAAACATTCAGTACTTC CASSAGEGNIQYF
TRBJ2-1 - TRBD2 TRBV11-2 TGTGCCAGCAGCTTAGATTCTAGCGGGGGTTCTGCGCGGCAGTTCTTC CASSLDSSGGSARQFF
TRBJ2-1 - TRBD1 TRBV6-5 TGTGCCAGCAGTTACGGGACAGGGAGCAATGAGCAGTTCTTC CASSYGTGSNEQFF
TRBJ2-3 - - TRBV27 TGTGCCAGCAGTTTATCGTTTGGGTTGGCGGCAGGGTTAAAGTATTTT CASSLSFGLAAGLKYF
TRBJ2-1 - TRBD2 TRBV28 TGTGCCAGCAGTTTCAAGACTAGCGGGAGAGAGCAGTTCTTC CASSFKTSGREQFF
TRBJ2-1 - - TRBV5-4 TGTGCCAGCGGAAGGGGGGGGAGCGGCTATGAGCAGTTCTTC CASGRGGSGYEQFF
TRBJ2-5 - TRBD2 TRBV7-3 TGTGCCAGCAGCTCGGGACTAGCGGGAGAGACCCAGTACTTC CASSSGLAGETQYF
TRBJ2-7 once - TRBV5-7 TGTGCCAGCAGCTTGGCTGCGTTCAGGGACTACGAGCAGTACTTC CASSLAAFRDYEQYF
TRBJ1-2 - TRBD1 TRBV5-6 TGTGCCAGCAGCTTCTTCCGGGACAGGGATCGCTATGGCTACACCTTC CASSFFRDRDRYGYTF
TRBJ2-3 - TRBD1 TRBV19 TGTGCCAGTAGTATAAGTTTCCGCGGGGACAGGCTTTCGATCATCACAGATACGCAGTATTTT CASSISFRGDRLSIITDTQYF
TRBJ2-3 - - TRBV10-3 TGTGCCATCAGCCCTAGCACAGATACGCAGTATTTT CAISPSTDTQYF
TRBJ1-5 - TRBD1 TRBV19 TGTGCCAGTAGTTACGGACAGGGCGGCAATCAGCCCCAGCATTTT CASSYGQGGNQPQHF
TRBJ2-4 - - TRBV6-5 TGTGCCACAAAAGCGGAAACAACTTACATTCAGTACTTC CATKAETTYIQYF
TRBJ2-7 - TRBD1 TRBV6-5 TGTGCCAGCAGTACCCCGAGACAGGGAGAATACGAGCAGTACTTC CASSTPRQGEYEQYF
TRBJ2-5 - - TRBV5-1 TGCGCCAGCAGCTTGGCCGGAGCGGGTCCCCAAGAGACCCAGTACTTC CASSLAGAGPQETQYF
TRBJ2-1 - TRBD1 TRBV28 TGTGCCAGCAGTTTATCCGGGACAGGGCAGTTCTTC CASSLSGTGQFF